Shown below are 21 T cell receptor beta chains from a single sample sequenced in a study of T-cell reconstitution after alpha-beta-depleted transplantation in children. Unique molecular identifiers featured in how the TCRbeta library was prepared. TCRdb reprocessed the PCR reads with MiXCR, giving one entry per CDR3 protein. The data hold around 500,000 distinct CDR3 sequences, with roughly 23% observed a single time. The input for sequencing was PBMCs, mostly from graft donor cells, taken 360 days after TCRalphabeta/CD19-depleted stem cell transplant. The receptor source for this set is a boy under two years old who had a stem cell transplant for acute myeloid leukemia, so the T cells may come from the graft donor.

The chain has TRBV6-6 and TRBJ1-2; no definite D call. Trimming removed 6 bases at V and 7 bases at J, with 9 bases between. CDR1 is MNHNY and CDR2 is SVGAGI in the germline V gene (reference sequence). The CDR3 has 11 residues. CDR3: CASSQTGGYTF. CDR3 DNA sequence: TGTGCCAGCAGCCAAACTGGTGGCTACACCTTC.

This clonotype occurred many times. The chain recombines TRBV7-2 with TRBJ2-1; 10 nucleotides match TRBD2. The CDR3 has 18 residues. Germline V lookup: CDR1 SGHTA, CDR2 FQGNSA. V was pared by 6 bases and J by 0 bases, with 11 bases of the junction left unmatched. CDR3 bases: TGTGCCAGCAGTCAGCGGGGGGGACTCCTTGCCTCCTACAATGAGCAGTTCTTC. Residues: CASSQRGGLLASYNEQFF. The full variable domain, rest sourced from reference TRBV7-2 and TRBJ2-1, is GAGVSQSPSNKVTEKGKDVELRCDPISGHTALYWYRQSLGQGLEFLIYFQGNSAPDKSGLPSDRFSAERTGGSVSTLTIQRTQQEDSAVYLCASSQRGGLLASYNEQFFGPGTRLTVL.

This clonotype has a handful of counts. The CDR3 nucleotides read TGTGCCAGCAGCCGATGGGAAAATGGGGCCAACGTCCTGACTTTC. It translates to CASSRWENGANVLTF. The chain joins TRBV7-9 to TRBJ2-6; D remains unclear. V was cut by 5 bases and J by 3 bases, with 11 bases left in between. The germline V gene encodes CDR1 SEHNR and CDR2 FQNEAQ (reference sequence). The CDR3 is 15 residues long.

The chain is built from TRBV2 and TRBJ2-3; D not resolved. Between the trimmed V and J ends, which lost 6 bases and 5 bases, there was a span of 6 bases. The CDR3 is made up of 11 amino acids. Germline V gene sequence: CDR1 SNHLY, CDR2 FYNNEI. This CDR3 reads CASRDVDTQYF. CDR3 nucleotide sequence: TGTGCCAGCAGAGATGTAGATACGCAGTATTTT.

This clonotype was recorded only once. The rearrangement links TRBV3-1 to TRBJ2-1; TRBD1 matches 8 bases. CDR3 size: 16 residues. CDR1 LGHDT and CDR2 YNNKEL come from the germline V gene (reference sequence). With V trimmed by 4 bases and J by 4 bases, 9 bases remained unmatched. The DNA for the CDR3 is TGTGCCAGCAGCCCGTCCCCGGGACAGGCTTACAATGAGCAGTTCTTC. Encoded protein: CASSPSPGQAYNEQFF.

This clonotype has only a few counts. The chain joins TRBV6-5 to TRBJ2-2; D is unclear. The V gene's germline CDR1 is MNHEY and CDR2 SVGAGI. Trimming stripped 4 bases from V and 4 bases from J, with 13 bases between. CDR3 size: 15 residues. This CDR3 is CASSSDSGFTGELFF. The CDR3 coding sequence is TGTGCCAGCAGTTCTGATTCTGGTTTCACCGGGGAGCTGTTTTTT.

V and J are TRBV7-8 and TRBJ1-3, with 8 bases matching TRBD1. V was clipped by 2 bases and J by 2 bases; unmatched bases: 5. This CDR3 spans 16 amino acids. Germline V gene data show CDR1 as SGHVS and CDR2 as FQNEAQ. As DNA, the CDR3 is TGTGCCAGCAGCTTACCGGGACAGGATACTGGAAACACCATATATTTT. Translation gives CASSLPGQDTGNTIYF.

The rearrangement uses TRBV5-1 and TRBJ2-1, with D unresolved. From germline, CDR1 is SGHRS and CDR2 YFSETQ. The CDR3 runs 13 residues. Deletions cut 0 bases from V and 5 bases from J, with 6 bases between. The CDR3 protein is CASSLERNNEQFF. As DNA, the CDR3 is TGCGCCAGCAGCTTGGAGCGCAACAATGAGCAGTTCTTC.

The V and J genes are TRBV20-1 and TRBJ2-3; tentative D call: TRBD1 (6 bases). CDR3 size: 16 residues. Trimming removed 2 bases from V and 2 bases from J, with 17 bases in between. Germline CDR1 reads DFQATT; CDR2 reads SNEGSKA (reference sequence). The CDR3, as DNA: TGCAGTGCTAGACCTGAGACAGGAGCCATCACAGATACGCAGTATTTT. It codes for CSARPETGAITDTQYF.

The chain links TRBV20-1 to TRBJ1-6; tentative D call: TRBD1 (6 bases). Trimming cost V 5 bases and J 6 bases, with 14 bases left between them. Germline lookup yields CDR1 DFQATT and CDR2 SNEGSKA (reference sequence). The CDR3 runs 14 residues. The CDR3 DNA sequence: TGCAGTGCTGGGAGACAGGATATTAATTCACCCCTCCACTTT. It translates to CSAGRQDINSPLHF.

This chain uses TRBV6-5 with TRBJ1-4; the D is unclear. The CDR3 is 15 amino acids. V lost 0 bases, J lost 4 bases, and 9 bases lay in between. Germline V CDR1 and CDR2: MNHEY, SVGAGI. CDR3 in amino acids: CASSYSGADNEKLFF. As DNA, the CDR3 is TGTGCCAGCAGTTACTCGGGTGCAGATAATGAAAAACTGTTTTTT.

The V and J genes are TRBV12-3 or TRBV12-4 and TRBJ2-7, with 9 bases matching TRBD2. This CDR3 has 14 residues. After removal of 3 bases from V and 2 bases from J, the junction contained 2 bases not matched to a gene. The CDR3 coding sequence is TGTGCCAGCAGTTTGGGACTAGCCCCCTACGAGCAGTACGTC. This translates into CASSLGLAPYEQYV.

J is TRBJ1-1 and V is TRBV9; no clear D. The CDR3 is made up of 14 amino acids. V was shortened by 3 bases and J by 1 base, with 10 bases between the two germline ends. Germline values: CDR1 SGDLS, CDR2 YYNGEE. The CDR3 sequence is CASSDDSRNTEAFF. As DNA, the CDR3 is TGTGCCAGCAGCGACGACTCCAGGAACACTGAAGCTTTCTTT.

Only a few counts were recorded for this clonotype. The chain has TRBV6-1 and TRBJ2-5; TRBD1 agrees at 8 bases. Germline CDR1 reads MNHNS; CDR2 reads SASEGT. This CDR3 is 16 amino acids long. Trimming cost V 5 bases and J 2 bases; bases outside gene matches: 10. The CDR3 here is CASSPSRQGRQETQYF. The CDR3 nucleotides are TGTGCCAGCAGTCCATCCCGACAGGGGAGGCAAGAGACCCAGTACTTC.

This clonotype was counted many times. V and J are TRBV15 and TRBJ1-5; 9 nucleotides match TRBD1. Trimming cost V 8 bases and J 6 bases; bases outside gene matches: 8. The germline V gene encodes CDR1 LNHNV and CDR2 YYDKDF (reference sequence). The CDR3 loop spans 14 amino acids. The CDR3 loop reads CATVDRTGVQPQHF. The CDR3 region has the DNA TGTGCCACCGTAGATCGGACAGGGGTTCAGCCCCAGCATTTT. The whole variable domain, remainder taken from reference TRBV15 and TRBJ1-5, is DAMVIQNPRYQVTQFGKPVTLSCSQTLNHNVMYWYQQKSSQAPKLLFHYYDKDFNNEADTPDNFQSRRPNTSFCFLDIRSPGLGDTAMYLCATVDRTGVQPQHFGDGTRLSIL.

This rearrangement joins TRBV7-8 to TRBJ2-3, with 9 bases matching TRBD1. V trimming: 6 bases; J trimming: 4 bases; junction bases outside the gene matches: 8. The CDR3 spans 15 residues. Germline V gene sequence: CDR1 SGHVS, CDR2 FQNEAQ. As DNA, the CDR3 is TGTGCCAGCAGGGACCGGGACAGGGTGGCAGATACGCAGTATTTT. Its translation is CASRDRDRVADTQYF.

This chain joins TRBV10-3 and TRBJ2-2; 7 nucleotides agree with TRBD1. This CDR3 comprises 15 residues. V gave up 3 bases and J gave up 2 bases; unmatched junction bases: 3. Germline-derived CDR1 and CDR2 are ENHRY and SYGVKD. The DNA for the CDR3 is TGTGCCATCAGTGAAGGGACAGTCAACACCGGGGAGCTGTTTTTT. Its protein product is CAISEGTVNTGELFF.

The V call is TRBV18, the J call TRBJ1-1, with TRBD1 matching over 7 bases. The length of the CDR3 is 15 residues. Germline loops: CDR1 KGHSH, CDR2 LQKENI. With V trimmed by 3 bases and J by 0 bases, 4 bases remained unmatched. The CDR3 region is CASSPNRGMNTEAFF. The CDR3 DNA reads as TGTGCCAGCTCACCGAACAGGGGCATGAACACTGAAGCTTTCTTT.

This clonotype was seen a handful of times. This chain links TRBV12-3 or TRBV12-4 with TRBJ1-5; D remains unclear. CDR3 length equals 14 residues. Trimming removed 3 bases at V and 3 bases at J, with 9 bases between. The CDR3: CASSFGENNQPQHF. CDR3 nucleotides: TGTGCCAGCAGTTTTGGTGAGAACAATCAGCCCCAGCATTTT.

Note on this clonotype: This could be a read error, since a much larger clone is one nucleotide away. This sequence joins TRBV20-1 and TRBJ2-7; 10 bases are a match to TRBD1. The J call may be in error: the DNA end matches TRBJ2-1 better. Germline V CDR1 and CDR2: DFQATT, SNEGSKA (reference sequence). The CDR3 runs to 14 residues. In DNA form, the CDR3 reads TGCAGTGCCGTTCCGGGACAGGGGTCCTACGAGCAGTTCTTC. This sequence encodes CSAVPGQGSYEQFF.

The chain employs TRBV12-3 or TRBV12-4 and TRBJ1-1; 8 positions match TRBD1. The CDR3 is made up of 13 amino acids. J lost 5 bases, V lost 6 bases, and 5 bases had no gene match. CDR3 DNA sequence: TGTGCCAGCAGCCCAGGGGGCAAGACTGAAGCTTTCTTT. Residues: CASSPGGKTEAFF.